Following are 3 T cell receptor beta chains from one sample sequenced in a study of T cells in Graves' hyperthyroidism and ophthalmopathy. The source material, RNA transcripts, was used to amplify TCR beta CDR3 regions. When the TCR CDR3 underwent first-round RT-PCR, the HTBI primer set was used. In TCRdb, the multiplex PCR reads were re-called with MiXCR into one record per CDR3 protein. The sample lists approximately 710,000 distinct CDR3 sequences, roughly 17% occurring once. The sequenced material came from blood. Source of these receptors: a middle-aged man with Graves' hyperthyroidism.

The table lists this clonotype with a few counts. This chain uses TRBV27 with TRBJ1-2, with 10 nucleotides matching TRBD1. The junction had 13 bases not matched to a gene; V was cut back by 7 bases and J by 5 bases. This CDR3 comprises 16 residues. Germline CDR1 MNHEY, CDR2 SMNVEV (reference sequence). The CDR3 DNA reads TGTGCCAGCACACTTACTCCGGGACAGGGGCTTTATGGCTACACCTTC. The encoded protein is CASTLTPGQGLYGYTF.

This clonotype was seen ten or more times. The J gene is TRBJ2-7, the V gene TRBV10-2; D is undetermined. The CDR3 covers 14 residues. V lost 2 bases to trimming and J lost 0 bases, with 8 bases between them. Germline values: CDR1 WSHSY, CDR2 SAAADI. The DNA of the CDR3 is TGCGCCAGCAGTGAGAGCGTTATCTCCTACGAGCAGTACTTC. This gives the protein CASSESVISYEQYF.

This clonotype was detected a few times. The chain carries TRBV6-1 and TRBJ2-3; 16 bases are shared with TRBD2. V dropped 4 bases and J dropped 2; count of bases not matched to a gene: 12. Germline-derived CDR1 and CDR2 are MNHNS and SASEGT. CDR3 length: 20 amino acids. DNA for the CDR3: TGTGCCAGCAGTGCTACAAACCCGGGACTAGCGGGAGGGTACACAGATACGCAGTATTTT. Encoded protein: CASSATNPGLAGGYTDTQYF.